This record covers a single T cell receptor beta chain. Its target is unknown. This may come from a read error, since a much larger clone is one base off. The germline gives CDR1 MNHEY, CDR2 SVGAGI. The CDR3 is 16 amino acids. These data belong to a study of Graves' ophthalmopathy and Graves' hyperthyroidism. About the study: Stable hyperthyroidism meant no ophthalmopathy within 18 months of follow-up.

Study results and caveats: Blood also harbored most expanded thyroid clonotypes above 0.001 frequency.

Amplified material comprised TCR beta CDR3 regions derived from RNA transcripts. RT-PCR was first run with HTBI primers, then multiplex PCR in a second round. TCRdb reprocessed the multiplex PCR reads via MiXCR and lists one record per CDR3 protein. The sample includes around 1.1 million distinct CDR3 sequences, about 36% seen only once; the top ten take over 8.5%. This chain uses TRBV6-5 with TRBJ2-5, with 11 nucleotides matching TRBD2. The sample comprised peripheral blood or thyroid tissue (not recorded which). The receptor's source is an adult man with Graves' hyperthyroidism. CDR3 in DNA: TGTGCCAGCAGTTCCCACATAGCGGGAGGGGGCGAGACCCAGTGCTTC. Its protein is CASSSHIAGGGETQCF.